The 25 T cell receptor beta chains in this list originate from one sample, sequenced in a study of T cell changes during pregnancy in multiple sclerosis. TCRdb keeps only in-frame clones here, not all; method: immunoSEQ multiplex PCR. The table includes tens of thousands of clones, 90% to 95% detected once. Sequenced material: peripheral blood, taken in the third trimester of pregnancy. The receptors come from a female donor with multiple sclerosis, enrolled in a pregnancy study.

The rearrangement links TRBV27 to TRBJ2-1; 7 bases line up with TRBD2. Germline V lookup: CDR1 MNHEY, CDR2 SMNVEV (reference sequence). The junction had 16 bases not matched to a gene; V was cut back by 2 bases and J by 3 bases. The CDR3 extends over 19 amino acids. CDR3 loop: CASSLKPSASGGIYNEQFF. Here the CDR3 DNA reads TGTGCCAGCAGTTTAAAGCCCTCCGCTAGCGGAGGCATCTACAATGAGCAGTTCTTC.

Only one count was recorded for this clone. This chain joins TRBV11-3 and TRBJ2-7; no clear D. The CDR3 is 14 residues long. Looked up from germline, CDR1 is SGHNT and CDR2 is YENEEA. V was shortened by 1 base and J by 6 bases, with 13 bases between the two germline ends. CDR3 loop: CASSLARVLGEQYF. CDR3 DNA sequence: TGTGCCAGCAGCTTAGCCCGGGTCCTGGGCGAGCAGTACTTC.

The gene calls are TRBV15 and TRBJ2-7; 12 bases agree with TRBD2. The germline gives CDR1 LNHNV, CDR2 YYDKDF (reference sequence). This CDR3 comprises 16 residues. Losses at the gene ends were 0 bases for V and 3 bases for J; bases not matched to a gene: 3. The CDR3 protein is CATSRDLTSGGYEQYF. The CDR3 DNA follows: TGTGCCACCAGCAGAGATTTGACTAGCGGGGGCTACGAGCAGTACTTC.

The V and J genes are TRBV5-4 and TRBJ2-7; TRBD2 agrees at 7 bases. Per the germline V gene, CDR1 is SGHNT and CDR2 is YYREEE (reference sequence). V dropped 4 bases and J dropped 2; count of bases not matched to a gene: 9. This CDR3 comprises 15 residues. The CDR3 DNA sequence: TGTGCCAGCAGCCCGGGAGGCCGAGTCACCTACGAGCAGTACTTC. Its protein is CASSPGGRVTYEQYF.

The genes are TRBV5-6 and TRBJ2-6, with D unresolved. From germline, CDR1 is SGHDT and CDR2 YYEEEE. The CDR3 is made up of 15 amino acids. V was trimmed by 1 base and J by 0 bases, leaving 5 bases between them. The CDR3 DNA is TGTGCCAGCAGCTTGTGGCTCTCTGGGGCCAACGTCCTGACTTTC. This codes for CASSLWLSGANVLTF.

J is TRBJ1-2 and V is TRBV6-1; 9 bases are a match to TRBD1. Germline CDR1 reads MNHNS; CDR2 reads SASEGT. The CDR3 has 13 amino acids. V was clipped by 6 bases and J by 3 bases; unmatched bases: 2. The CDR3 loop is CASRGTGYYGYTF. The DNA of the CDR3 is TGTGCCAGCAGGGGGACAGGGTACTATGGCTACACCTTC.

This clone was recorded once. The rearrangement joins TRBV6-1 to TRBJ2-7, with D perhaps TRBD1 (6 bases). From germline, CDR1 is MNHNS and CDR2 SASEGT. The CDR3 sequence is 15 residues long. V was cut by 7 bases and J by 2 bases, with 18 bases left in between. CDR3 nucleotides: TGTGCCAGCAACCAACAGGGACGGACGACCTACGAGCAGTACTTC. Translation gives CASNQQGRTTYEQYF.

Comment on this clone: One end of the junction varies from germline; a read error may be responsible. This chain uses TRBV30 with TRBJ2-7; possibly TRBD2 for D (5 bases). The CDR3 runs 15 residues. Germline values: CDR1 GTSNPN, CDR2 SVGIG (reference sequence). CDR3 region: CAGSLKAARPYEQYF. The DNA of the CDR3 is TGTGCCGGGAGCCTTAAGGCGGCCCGTCCCTACGAGCAGTACTTC.

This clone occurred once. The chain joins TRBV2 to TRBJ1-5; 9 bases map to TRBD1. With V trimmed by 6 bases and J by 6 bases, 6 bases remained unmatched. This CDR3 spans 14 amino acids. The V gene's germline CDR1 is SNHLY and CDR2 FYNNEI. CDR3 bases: TGTGCCAGCAGCGGACAGGGGTCAGGTCAGCCCCAGCATTTT. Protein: CASSGQGSGQPQHF.

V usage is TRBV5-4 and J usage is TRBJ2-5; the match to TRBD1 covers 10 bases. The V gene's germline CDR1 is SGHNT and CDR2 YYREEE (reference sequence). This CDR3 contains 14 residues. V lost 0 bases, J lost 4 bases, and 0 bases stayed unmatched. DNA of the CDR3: TGTGCCAGCAGCTTGGGGACAGGGGGAGAGACCCAGTACTTC. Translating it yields CASSLGTGGETQYF. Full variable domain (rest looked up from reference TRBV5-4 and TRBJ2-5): ETGVTQSPTHLIKTRGQQVTLRCSSQSGHNTVSWYQQALGQGPQFIFQYYREEENGRGNFPPRFSGLQFPNYSSELNVNALELDDSALYLCASSLGTGGETQYFGPGTRLLVL.

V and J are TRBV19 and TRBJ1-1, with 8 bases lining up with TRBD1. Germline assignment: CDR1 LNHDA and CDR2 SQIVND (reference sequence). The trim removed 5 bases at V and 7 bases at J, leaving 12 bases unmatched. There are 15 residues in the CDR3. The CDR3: CASSASSGGRDEAFF. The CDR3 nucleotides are TGTGCCAGTAGTGCCTCCTCAGGGGGCCGTGATGAAGCTTTCTTT.

DNA for the CDR3: TGTGCCAGCAGTGAACGGGACAGCTATGGCTACACCTTC. It encodes CASSERDSYGYTF. The V and J genes are TRBV6-1 and TRBJ1-2, with 7 bases lining up with TRBD1. This CDR3 has 13 residues. The V gene's germline CDR1 is MNHNS and CDR2 SASEGT. After removal of 2 bases from V and 4 bases from J, the junction contained 1 base not matched to a gene.

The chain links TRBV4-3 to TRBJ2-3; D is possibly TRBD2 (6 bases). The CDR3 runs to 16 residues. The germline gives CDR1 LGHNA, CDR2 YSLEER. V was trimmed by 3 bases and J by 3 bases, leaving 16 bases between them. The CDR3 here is CASSQVSGGGTDTQYF. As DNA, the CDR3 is TGCGCCAGCAGCCAGGTTAGCGGTGGGGGTACAGATACGCAGTATTTT.

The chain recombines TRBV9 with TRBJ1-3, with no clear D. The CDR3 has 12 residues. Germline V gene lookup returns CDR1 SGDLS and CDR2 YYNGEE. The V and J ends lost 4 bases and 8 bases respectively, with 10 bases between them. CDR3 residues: CASSPYGDTIYF. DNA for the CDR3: TGTGCCAGCAGCCCTTACGGGGACACCATATATTTT.

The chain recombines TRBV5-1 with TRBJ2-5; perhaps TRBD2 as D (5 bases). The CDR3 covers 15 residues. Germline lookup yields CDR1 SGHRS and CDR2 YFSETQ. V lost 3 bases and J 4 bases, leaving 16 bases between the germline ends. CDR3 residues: CASSWRVVAGETQYF. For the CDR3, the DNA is TGCGCCAGCAGCTGGCGGGTGGTGGCGGGAGAGACCCAGTACTTC.

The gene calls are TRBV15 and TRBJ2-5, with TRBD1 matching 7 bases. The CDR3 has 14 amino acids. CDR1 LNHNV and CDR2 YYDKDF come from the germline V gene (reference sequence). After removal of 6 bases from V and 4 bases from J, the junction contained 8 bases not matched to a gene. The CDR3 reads CATRDQGVGETQYF. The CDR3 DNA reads TGTGCCACCAGGGACCAGGGGGTAGGAGAGACCCAGTACTTC.

The CDR3 DNA is TGCGCCAGCCTGCAACGGACAGGGGGCAGTGCGGGGGAGCAGTACTTC. Translating it yields CASLQRTGGSAGEQYF. The V gene is TRBV10-1, the J gene TRBJ2-7; TRBD1 aligns across 11 bases. Germline CDR1 is WNHNN and CDR2 is SYGVQD (reference sequence). The CDR3 has 16 residues. With V trimmed by 8 bases and J by 7 bases, 16 bases remained unmatched.

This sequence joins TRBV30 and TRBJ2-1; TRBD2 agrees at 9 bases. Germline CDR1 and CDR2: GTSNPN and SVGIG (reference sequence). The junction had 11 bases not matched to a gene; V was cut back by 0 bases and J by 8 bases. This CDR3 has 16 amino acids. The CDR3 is CAWSVEWLAGNDEQFF. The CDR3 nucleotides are TGTGCCTGGAGTGTAGAGTGGCTAGCGGGAAATGATGAGCAGTTCTTC.

CDR3 region: CAGRTLSSGRPLNEQFF. The CDR3 DNA reads as TGTGCCGGACGGACCCTTTCGAGCGGGAGGCCCTTAAATGAGCAGTTCTTC. This chain connects TRBV7-9 to TRBJ2-1, with 9 bases matching TRBD2. V lost 11 bases to trimming and J lost 7 bases; unmatched junction nucleotides: 21. This CDR3 has 17 residues. The germline V gene encodes CDR1 SEHNR and CDR2 FQNEAQ (reference sequence).

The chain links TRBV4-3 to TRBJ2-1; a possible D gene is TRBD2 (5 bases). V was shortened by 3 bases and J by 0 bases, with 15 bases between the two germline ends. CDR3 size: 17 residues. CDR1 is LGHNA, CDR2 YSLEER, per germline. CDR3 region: CASSHFAGLSSYNEQFF. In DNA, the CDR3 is TGCGCCAGCAGCCATTTCGCCGGACTCAGCTCCTACAATGAGCAGTTCTTC.

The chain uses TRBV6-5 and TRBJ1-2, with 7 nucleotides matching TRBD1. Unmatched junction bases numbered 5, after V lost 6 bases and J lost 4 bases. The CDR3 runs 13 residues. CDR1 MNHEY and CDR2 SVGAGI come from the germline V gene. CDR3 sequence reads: CASREGGTYGYTF. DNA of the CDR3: TGTGCCAGCAGAGAAGGGGGCACCTATGGCTACACCTTC.

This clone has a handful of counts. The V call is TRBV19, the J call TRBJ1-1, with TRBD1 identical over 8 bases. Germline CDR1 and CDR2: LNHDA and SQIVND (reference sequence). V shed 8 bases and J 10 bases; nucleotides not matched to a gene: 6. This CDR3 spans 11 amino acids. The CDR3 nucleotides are TGTGCCAGTTCAGGGGGCCTAGGAGCTTTCTTT. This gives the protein CASSGGLGAFF. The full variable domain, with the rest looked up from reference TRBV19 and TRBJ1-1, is DGGITQSPKYLFRKEGQNVTLSCEQNLNHDAMYWYRQDPGQGLRLIYYSQIVNDFQKGDIAEGYSVSREKKESFPLTVTSAQKNPTAFYLCASSGGLGAFFGQGTRLTVV.

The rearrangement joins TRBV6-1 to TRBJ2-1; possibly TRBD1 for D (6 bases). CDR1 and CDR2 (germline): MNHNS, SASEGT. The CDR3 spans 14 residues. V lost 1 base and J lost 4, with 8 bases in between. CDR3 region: CASSEGTDYNEQFF. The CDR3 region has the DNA TGTGCCAGCAGTGAAGGGACAGATTACAATGAGCAGTTCTTC.

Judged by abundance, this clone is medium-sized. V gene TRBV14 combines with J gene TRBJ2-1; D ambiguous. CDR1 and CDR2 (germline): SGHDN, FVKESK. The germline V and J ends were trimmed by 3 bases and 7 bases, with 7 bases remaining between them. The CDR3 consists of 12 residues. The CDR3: CASSHLRNEQFF. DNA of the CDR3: TGTGCCAGCAGCCATCTGAGGAATGAGCAGTTCTTC.

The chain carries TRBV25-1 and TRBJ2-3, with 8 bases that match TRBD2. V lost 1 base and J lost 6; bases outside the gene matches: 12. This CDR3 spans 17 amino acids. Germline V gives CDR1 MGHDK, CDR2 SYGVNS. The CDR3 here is CASSESWTGGPLDTQYF. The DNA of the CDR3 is TGTGCCAGCAGTGAATCGTGGACGGGAGGGCCCCTGGATACGCAGTATTTT.